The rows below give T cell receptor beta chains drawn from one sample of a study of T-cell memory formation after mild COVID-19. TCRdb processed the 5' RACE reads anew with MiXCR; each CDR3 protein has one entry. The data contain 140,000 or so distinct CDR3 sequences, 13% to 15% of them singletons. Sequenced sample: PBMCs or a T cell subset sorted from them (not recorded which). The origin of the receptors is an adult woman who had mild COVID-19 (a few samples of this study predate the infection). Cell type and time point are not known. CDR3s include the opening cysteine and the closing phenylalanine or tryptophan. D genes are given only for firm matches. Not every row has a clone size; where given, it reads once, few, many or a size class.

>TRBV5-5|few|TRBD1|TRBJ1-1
CASSPGRGQAPHWDTEAFF
TGTGCCAGCAGCCCCGGAAGGGGACAGGCCCCCCATTGGGACACTGAAGCTTTCTTT
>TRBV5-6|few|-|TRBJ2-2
CASLSGAGELFF
TGTGCCAGCCTGAGCGGAGCCGGGGAGCTGTTTTTT
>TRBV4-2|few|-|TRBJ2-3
CASSQGARHTDTQYF
TGTGCCAGCAGCCAAGGGGCACGGCACACAGATACGCAGTATTTT
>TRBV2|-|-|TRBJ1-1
CAGGLPNTEAFF
TGTGCCGGAGGACTGCCGAACACTGAAGCTTTCTTT
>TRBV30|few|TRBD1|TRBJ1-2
CAWNLGTGDGYTF
TGTGCCTGGAACCTTGGGACAGGGGACGGCTACACCTTC
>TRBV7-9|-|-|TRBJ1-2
CASSLVYGDGYTF
TGTGCCAGCAGCTTAGTTTATGGGGACGGCTACACCTTC
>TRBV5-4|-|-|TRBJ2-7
CASSLGGGATEQYF
TGTGCCAGCAGCTTGGGAGGGGGGGCCACCGAGCAGTACTTC
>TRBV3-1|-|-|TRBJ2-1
CASSQGNSYNEQFF
TGTGCCAGCAGCCAAGGAAACTCCTACAATGAGCAGTTCTTC
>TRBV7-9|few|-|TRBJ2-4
CASSLAVVAKNIQYF
TGTGCCAGCAGCTTAGCGGTAGTAGCCAAAAACATTCAGTACTTC
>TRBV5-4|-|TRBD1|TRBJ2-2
CASSGAGGVTGELFF
TGTGCCAGCAGTGGGGCAGGGGGCGTAACCGGGGAGCTGTTTTTT
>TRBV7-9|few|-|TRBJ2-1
CASSPGQSGNFNEQFF
TGTGCCAGCAGCCCCGGACAGTCCGGGAATTTCAATGAGCAGTTCTTC
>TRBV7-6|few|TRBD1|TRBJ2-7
CASSLGSQGALYEQYF
TGTGCCAGCAGCTTAGGCTCACAGGGGGCCTTATACGAGCAGTACTTC
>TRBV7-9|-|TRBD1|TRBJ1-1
CASSHWTGLDTEAFF
TGTGCCAGCAGCCATTGGACAGGGTTGGACACTGAAGCTTTCTTT
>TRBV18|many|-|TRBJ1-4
CASSPRARNEKLFF
TGTGCCAGCTCACCCAGGGCTAGAAATGAAAAACTGTTTTTT
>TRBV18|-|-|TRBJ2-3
CASSPPRRDVWDRSTDTQYF
TGTGCCAGCTCACCACCCCGCCGGGATGTATGGGACCGTAGCACAGATACGCAGTATTTT
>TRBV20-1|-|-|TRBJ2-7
CSARLRDFGEQYF
TGCAGTGCTAGGCTCCGGGATTTCGGGGAGCAGTACTTC
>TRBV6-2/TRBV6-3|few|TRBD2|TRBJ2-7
CASSPAGLYEQYF
TGTGCCAGCAGTCCAGCGGGGCTGTACGAGCAGTACTTC
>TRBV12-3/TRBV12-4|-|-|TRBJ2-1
CASSPPLGNEQFF
TGTGCCAGCAGTCCGCCCCTGGGCAATGAGCAGTTCTTC
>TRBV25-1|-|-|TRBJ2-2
CASSVSGELFF
TGTGCCAGCAGTGTTAGCGGGGAGCTGTTTTTT
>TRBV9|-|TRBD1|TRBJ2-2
CASSLRGGAGPELFF
TGTGCCAGCAGCCTCAGAGGGGGCGCTGGTCCGGAGCTGTTTTTT
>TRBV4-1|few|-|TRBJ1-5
CASSQGSGLNQPQHF
TGCGCCAGCAGCCAGGGGTCGGGACTCAATCAGCCCCAGCATTTT
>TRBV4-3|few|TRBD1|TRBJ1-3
CASSQDSGGPTGNTIYF
TGCGCCAGCAGCCAAGATTCAGGGGGCCCTACTGGAAACACCATATATTTT
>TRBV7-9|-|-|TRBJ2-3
CASSLGRAVGTDTQYF
TGTGCCAGCAGCTTAGGACGAGCGGTAGGCACAGATACGCAGTATTTT
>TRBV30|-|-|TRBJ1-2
CAWSSYPRNGYTF
TGTGCCTGGAGTTCGTACCCGAGGAACGGCTACACCTTC
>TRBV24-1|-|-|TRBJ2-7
CATSDGQGDEQYF
TGTGCCACCAGTGATGGACAAGGCGACGAGCAGTACTTC
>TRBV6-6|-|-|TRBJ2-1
CASSYSPVNEQFF
TGTGCCAGCAGTTACTCGCCTGTAAATGAGCAGTTCTTC
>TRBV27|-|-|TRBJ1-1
CASSPAGSNTEAFF
TGTGCCAGCAGTCCGGCGGGATCGAACACTGAAGCTTTCTTT
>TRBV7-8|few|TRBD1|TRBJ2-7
CASSSGRDRGTYEQYF
TGTGCCAGCAGCTCCGGGCGGGACAGGGGTACCTACGAGCAGTACTTC
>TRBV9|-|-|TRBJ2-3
CASSVGWDTQYF
TGTGCCAGCAGCGTAGGCTGGGATACGCAGTATTTT
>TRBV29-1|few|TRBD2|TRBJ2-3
CSVLLAGGADTQYF
TGCAGCGTTTTACTAGCGGGGGGCGCAGATACGCAGTATTTT
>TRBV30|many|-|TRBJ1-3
CAGDVGNTIYF
TGTGCAGGGGATGTTGGAAACACCATATATTTT